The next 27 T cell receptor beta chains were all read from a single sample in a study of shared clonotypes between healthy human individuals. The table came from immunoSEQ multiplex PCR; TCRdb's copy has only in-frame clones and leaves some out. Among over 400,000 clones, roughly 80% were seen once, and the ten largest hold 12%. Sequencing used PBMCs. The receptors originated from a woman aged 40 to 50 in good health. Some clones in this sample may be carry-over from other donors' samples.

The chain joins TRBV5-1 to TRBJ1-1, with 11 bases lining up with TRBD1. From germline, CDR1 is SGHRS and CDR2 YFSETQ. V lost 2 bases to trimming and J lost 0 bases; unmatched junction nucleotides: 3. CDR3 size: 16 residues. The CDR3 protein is CASSFGTGGMNTEAFF. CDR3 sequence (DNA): TGCGCCAGCAGCTTCGGGACAGGGGGAATGAACACTGAAGCTTTCTTT.

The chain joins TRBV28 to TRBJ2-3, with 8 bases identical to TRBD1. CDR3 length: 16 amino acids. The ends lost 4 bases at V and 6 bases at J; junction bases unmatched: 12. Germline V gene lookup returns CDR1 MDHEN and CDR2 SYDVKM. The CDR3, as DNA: TGTGCCAGCAGTTCAGCGACAGGGGCCAGGGTTGATACGCAGTATTTT. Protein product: CASSSATGARVDTQYF.

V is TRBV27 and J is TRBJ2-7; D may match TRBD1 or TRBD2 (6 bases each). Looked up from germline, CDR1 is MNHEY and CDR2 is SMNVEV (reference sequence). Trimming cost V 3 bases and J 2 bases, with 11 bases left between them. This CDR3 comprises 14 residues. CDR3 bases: TGTGCCAGCAGTTTGGGGGGACACCCCTACGAGCAGTACTTC. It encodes CASSLGGHPYEQYF.

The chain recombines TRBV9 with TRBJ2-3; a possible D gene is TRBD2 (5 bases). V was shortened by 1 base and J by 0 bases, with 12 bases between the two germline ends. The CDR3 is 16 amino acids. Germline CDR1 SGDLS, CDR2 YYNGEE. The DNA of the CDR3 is TGTGCCAGCAGCGTATCAGGACGGACTAGCACAGATACGCAGTATTTT. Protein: CASSVSGRTSTDTQYF.

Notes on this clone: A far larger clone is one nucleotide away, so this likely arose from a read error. The CDR3 DNA follows: TGTTCCAGCAGCACCCGGACTAGCGGGAGCGACGAGCAGTACTTC. It yields the protein CSSSTRTSGSDEQYF. The rearrangement links TRBV7-9 to TRBJ2-7; 13 bases map to TRBD2. Germline values: CDR1 SEHNR, CDR2 FQNEAQ (reference sequence). The CDR3 is made up of 15 amino acids.

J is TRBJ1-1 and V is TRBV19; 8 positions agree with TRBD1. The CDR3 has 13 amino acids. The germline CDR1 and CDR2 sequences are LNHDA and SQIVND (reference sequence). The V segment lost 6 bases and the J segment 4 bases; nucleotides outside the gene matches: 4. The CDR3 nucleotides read TGTGCCAGTAGGAAACAGGGGGGCACTGAAGCTTTCTTT. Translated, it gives CASRKQGGTEAFF.

Here the CDR3 reads CASSLRTQKLFF. The CDR3, as DNA: TGTGCCAGCAGCTTGAGGACTCAAAAACTGTTTTTT. The chain uses TRBV5-8 and TRBJ1-4; D unclear. The germline V and J ends were trimmed by 1 base and 9 bases, with 7 bases remaining between them. Looked up from germline, CDR1 is SGHTS and CDR2 is YDEGEE. The CDR3 has 12 residues.

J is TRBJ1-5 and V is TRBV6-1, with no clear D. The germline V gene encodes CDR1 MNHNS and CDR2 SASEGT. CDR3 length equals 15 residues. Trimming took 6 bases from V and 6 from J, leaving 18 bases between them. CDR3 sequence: CASRGEVGRSQPQHF. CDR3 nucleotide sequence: TGTGCCAGCAGGGGAGAAGTTGGGCGCAGTCAGCCCCAGCATTTT.

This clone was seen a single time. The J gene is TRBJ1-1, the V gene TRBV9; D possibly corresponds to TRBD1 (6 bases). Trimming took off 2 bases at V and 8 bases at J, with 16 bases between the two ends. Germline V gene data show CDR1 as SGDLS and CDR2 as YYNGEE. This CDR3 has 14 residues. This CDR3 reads CASSVQGQSKEAFF. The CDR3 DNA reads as TGTGCCAGCAGCGTCCAAGGACAGAGTAAAGAAGCTTTCTTT.

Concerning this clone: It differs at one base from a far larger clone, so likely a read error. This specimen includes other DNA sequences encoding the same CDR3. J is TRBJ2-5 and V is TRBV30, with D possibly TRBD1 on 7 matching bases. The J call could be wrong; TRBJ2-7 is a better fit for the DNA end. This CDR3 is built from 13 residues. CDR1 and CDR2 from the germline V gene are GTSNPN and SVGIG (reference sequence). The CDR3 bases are TGTGCCTGGGCGGGACAGAACTCCTACGAGCAGTACTTC. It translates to CAWAGQNSYEQYF.

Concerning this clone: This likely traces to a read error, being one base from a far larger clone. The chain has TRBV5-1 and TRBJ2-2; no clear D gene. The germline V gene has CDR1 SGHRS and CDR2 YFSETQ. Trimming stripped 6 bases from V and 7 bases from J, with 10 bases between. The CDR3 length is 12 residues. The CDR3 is CASMVNGGELFF. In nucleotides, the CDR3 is TGCGCCAGCATGGTGAATGGCGGGGAGCTGTTTTTT. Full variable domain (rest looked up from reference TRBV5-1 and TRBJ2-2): KAGVTQTPRYLIKTRGQQVTLSCSPISGHRSVSWYQQTPGQGLQFLFEYFSETQRNKGNFPGRFSGRQFSNSRSEMNVSTLELGDSALYLCASMVNGGELFFGEGSRLTVL.

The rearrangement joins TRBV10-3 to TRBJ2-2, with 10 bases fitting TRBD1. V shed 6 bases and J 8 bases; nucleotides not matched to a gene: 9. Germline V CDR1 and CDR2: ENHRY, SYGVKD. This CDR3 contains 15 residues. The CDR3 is CAISQTGGMGGELFF. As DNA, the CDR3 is TGTGCCATCAGCCAGACAGGGGGCATGGGAGGGGAGCTGTTTTTT.

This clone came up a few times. The CDR3 nucleotides are TGTGCCAGCAGTAAAACAGGGAGCACTGAAGCTTTCTTT. Translation: CASSKTGSTEAFF. The chain couples TRBV7-9 to TRBJ1-1; TRBD1 might be the D (6 bases). CDR1 SEHNR and CDR2 FQNEAQ come from the germline V gene (reference sequence). Deletions cut 6 bases from V and 4 bases from J, with 12 bases between. The length of the CDR3 is 13 residues. The full variable domain, completed using reference TRBV7-9 and TRBJ1-1, is DTGVSQNPRHKITKRGQNVTFRCDPISEHNRLYWYRQTLGQGPEFLTYFQNEAQLEKSRLLSDRFSAERPKGSFSTLEIQRTEQGDSAMYLCASSKTGSTEAFFGQGTRLTVV.

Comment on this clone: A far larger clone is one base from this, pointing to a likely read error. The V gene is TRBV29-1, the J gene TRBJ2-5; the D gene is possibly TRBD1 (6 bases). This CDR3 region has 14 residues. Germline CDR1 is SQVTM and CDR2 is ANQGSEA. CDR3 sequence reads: CIVEEGTIQETQYF. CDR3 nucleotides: TGCATCGTTGAAGAAGGGACAATCCAAGAGACCCAGTACTTC.

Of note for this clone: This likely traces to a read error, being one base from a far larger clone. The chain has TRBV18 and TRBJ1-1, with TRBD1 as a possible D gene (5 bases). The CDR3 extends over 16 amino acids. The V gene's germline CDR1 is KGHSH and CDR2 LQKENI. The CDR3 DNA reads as TGTACCAGCTCCCTCCGTGGGGGATCAGGGAACACTGAAGCTTTCTTT. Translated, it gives CTSSLRGGSGNTEAFF.

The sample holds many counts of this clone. CDR3 in DNA: TGTGCCAGTAGTATAGATTGGCGGAATGAGCAGTTCTTC. It codes for CASSIDWRNEQFF. The chain has TRBV19 and TRBJ2-1; D gene unclear. CDR3 length equals 13 residues. The V and J ends lost 0 bases and 7 bases respectively, with 7 bases between them. CDR1 is LNHDA, CDR2 SQIVND, per germline (reference sequence).

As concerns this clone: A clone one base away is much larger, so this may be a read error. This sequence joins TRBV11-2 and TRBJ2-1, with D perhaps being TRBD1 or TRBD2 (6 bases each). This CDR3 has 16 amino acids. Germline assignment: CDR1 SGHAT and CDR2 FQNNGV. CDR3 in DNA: TGTGCCAGCAGCTTAGGTCCGGGGGCTAGTTACAATGATCAGTTCTTC. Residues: CASSLGPGASYNDQFF.

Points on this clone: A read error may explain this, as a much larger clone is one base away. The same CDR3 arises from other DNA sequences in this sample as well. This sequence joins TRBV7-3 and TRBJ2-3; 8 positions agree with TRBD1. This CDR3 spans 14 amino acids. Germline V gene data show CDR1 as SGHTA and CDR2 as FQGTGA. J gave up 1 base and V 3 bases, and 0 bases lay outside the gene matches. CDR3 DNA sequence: TGTGCCAGCAGCTTGACAGGGGGCACAGATACGCAGTATTTT. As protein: CASSLTGGTDTQYF.

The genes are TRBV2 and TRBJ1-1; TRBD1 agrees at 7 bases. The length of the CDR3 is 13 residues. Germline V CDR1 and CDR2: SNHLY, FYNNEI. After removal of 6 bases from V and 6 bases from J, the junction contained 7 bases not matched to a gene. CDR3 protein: CASSPEGTAEAFF. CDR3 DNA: TGTGCCAGCAGCCCCGAAGGGACAGCTGAAGCTTTCTTT.

CDR3 sequence reads: CSVESRDRVIDGYTF. CDR3 sequence (DNA): TGCAGCGTTGAATCGCGAGACAGGGTAATTGATGGCTACACCTTC. This rearrangement joins TRBV29-1 to TRBJ1-2, with TRBD1 identical over 7 bases. CDR1 is SQVTM, CDR2 ANQGSEA, per germline. V trimming: 2 bases; J trimming: 6 bases; junction bases outside the gene matches: 12. The CDR3 sequence is 15 residues long.

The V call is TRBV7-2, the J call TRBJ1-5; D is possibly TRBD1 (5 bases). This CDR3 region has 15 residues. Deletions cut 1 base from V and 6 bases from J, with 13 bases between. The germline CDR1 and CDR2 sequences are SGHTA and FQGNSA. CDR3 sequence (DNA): TGTGCCAGCAGCTTAGAGGGCAGGGAAACTCAGCCCCAGCATTTT. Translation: CASSLEGRETQPQHF.

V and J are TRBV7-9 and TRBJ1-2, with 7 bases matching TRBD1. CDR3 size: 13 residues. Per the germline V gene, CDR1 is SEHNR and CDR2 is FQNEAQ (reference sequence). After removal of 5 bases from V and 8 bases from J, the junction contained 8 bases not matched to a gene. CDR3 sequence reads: CASSPGTERGYTF. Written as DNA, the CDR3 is TGTGCCAGCAGCCCCGGGACAGAAAGGGGCTACACCTTC.

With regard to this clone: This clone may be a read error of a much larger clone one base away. This chain's CDR3 is CAASRDPVGIQGNQPQHF. The CDR3, as DNA: TGTGCCGCCAGCAGAGACCCCGTTGGAATTCAAGGGAATCAGCCCCAGCATTTT. V usage is TRBV15 and J usage is TRBJ1-5, with D unclear. CDR3 length: 18 amino acids. Germline values: CDR1 LNHNV, CDR2 YYDKDF (reference sequence).

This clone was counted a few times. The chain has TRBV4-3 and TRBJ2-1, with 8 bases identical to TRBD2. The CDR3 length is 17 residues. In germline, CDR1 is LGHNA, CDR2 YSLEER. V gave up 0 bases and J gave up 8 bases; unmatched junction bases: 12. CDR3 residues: CASSQEISAGGSDEQFF. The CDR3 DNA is TGCGCCAGCAGCCAAGAAATATCGGCGGGAGGTTCCGATGAGCAGTTCTTC.

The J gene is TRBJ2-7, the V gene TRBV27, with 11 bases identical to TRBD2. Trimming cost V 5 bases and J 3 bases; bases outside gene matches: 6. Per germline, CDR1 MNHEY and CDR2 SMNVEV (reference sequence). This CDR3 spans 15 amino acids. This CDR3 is CASSPTSGSRYEQYF. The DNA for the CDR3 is TGTGCCAGCAGTCCCACTAGCGGGAGCCGCTACGAGCAGTACTTC.

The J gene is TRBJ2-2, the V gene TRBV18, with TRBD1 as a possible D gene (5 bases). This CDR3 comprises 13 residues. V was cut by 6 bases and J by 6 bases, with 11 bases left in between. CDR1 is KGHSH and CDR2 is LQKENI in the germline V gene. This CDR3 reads CASSPQGSGELFF. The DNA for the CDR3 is TGTGCCAGCTCGCCTCAGGGTTCCGGGGAGCTGTTTTTT.

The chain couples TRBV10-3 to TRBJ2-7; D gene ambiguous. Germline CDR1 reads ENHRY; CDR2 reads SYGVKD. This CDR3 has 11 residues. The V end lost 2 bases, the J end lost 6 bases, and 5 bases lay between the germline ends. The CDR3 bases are TGTGCCATCAGTGAGGGATCCGAGCAGTACTTC. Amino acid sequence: CAISEGSEQYF.